This T cell receptor (beta chain) was sequenced in a study of blood T cell repertoires in COVID-19. On the study more broadly: T cells, B-cell-depleted T cells, or PBMCs supplied cDNA or gDNA.

Using immunoSEQ multiplex PCR, the repertoire was profiled, and TCRdb retains in-frame clones only, with some absent. The table lists approximately 260,000 clones, about 87% of them singletons. This clone was counted a single time. This CDR3 is built from 14 residues. Trimming took 6 bases from V and 0 from J, leaving 9 bases between them. Source material: peripheral blood. The rearrangement joins TRBV23-1 to TRBJ1-3; no firm D call. TRBV23-1 is an ORF, and what it does is uncertain. The receptor was derived from a woman between 70 and 85 years old with COVID-19, enrolled during active disease. CDR3 sequence (DNA): TGCGCCAGCAGGAGGCAGAGCTCTGGAAACACCATATATTTT. Residues: CASRRQSSGNTIYF.